The 15 T cell receptor beta chains below were found in one sample sequenced in a study of neoadjuvant nivolumab and ipilimumab in lung cancer (dated by TCRdb to 2019 to 2021). This specimen's time point label, interpreted: pretherapy, before neoadjuvant immune checkpoint inhibitors. To prepare the library, the immunoSEQ multiplex PCR assay was applied. Not all clones reach the TCRdb copy of this immuneACCESS table, which keeps in-frame sequences only. Checked studies attribute under half of the gap to unresolved V genes and leave the rest unexplained. The sample table contains roughly 20,000 clones; only one count was recorded for about four fifths of them. The top ten constitute 23% of the sample. The sequencing here drew on peripheral blood, taken before neoadjuvant nivolumab, alone or with ipilimumab. These receptors originate from an adult with non-small cell lung cancer.

This clone was counted between two and nine times. This rearrangement joins TRBV5-1 to TRBJ2-7; TRBD2 matches 7 bases. V lost 0 bases to trimming and J lost 0 bases; unmatched junction nucleotides: 9. Germline V gives CDR1 SGHRS, CDR2 YFSETQ. The CDR3 loop spans 17 amino acids. The DNA for the CDR3 is TGCGCCAGCAGCTTGGAGGTGGGAGGGCCGAACTCCTACGAGCAGTACTTC. Its translation: CASSLEVGGPNSYEQYF.

The chain has TRBV2 and TRBJ1-1; D perhaps matches TRBD1 (5 bases). The CDR3 is made up of 10 amino acids. V dropped 8 bases and J dropped 4 bases, with 5 bases sitting between them. Germline CDR1 is SNHLY and CDR2 is FYNNEI. The CDR3 nucleotides are TGTGCCAGCGGGGGCACTGAAGCTTTCTTT. It encodes CASGGTEAFF.

The chain carries TRBV5-5 and TRBJ2-1, with 10 bases matching TRBD2. This CDR3 contains 16 residues. The V and J ends lost 3 bases and 5 bases, in that order; junction bases with no gene match: 8. CDR1 and CDR2 (germline): SGHKS, YYEKEE (reference sequence). The CDR3, as DNA: TGTGCCAGCAGCTCTCGGACTAGCGGAGTCAACAATGAGCAGTTCTTC. Translating it yields CASSSRTSGVNNEQFF.

The chain is built from TRBV9 and TRBJ2-7, with D hard to call. Trimming left V 4 bases short and J 0 bases short, with 8 bases between. The CDR3 totals 13 residues. CDR1 is SGDLS, CDR2 YYNGEE, per germline. The CDR3 DNA sequence: TGTGCCAGCAGCTCTCCAAGCTCCTACGAGCAGTACTTC. It codes for CASSSPSSYEQYF.

This rearrangement joins TRBV29-1 to TRBJ1-2, with D unresolved. Per germline, CDR1 SQVTM and CDR2 ANQGSEA. The CDR3 loop spans 12 amino acids. V lost 6 bases and J lost 5, with 13 bases in between. CDR3 nucleotide sequence: TGCAGCGTCGATCGCAGTAAATATGGCTACACCTTC. This sequence encodes CSVDRSKYGYTF.

V usage is TRBV13 and J usage is TRBJ1-2, with TRBD1 as a possible D gene (6 bases). This CDR3 has 16 amino acids. Germline V CDR1 and CDR2: PRHDT, FYEKMQ (reference sequence). V was pared by 5 bases and J by 2 bases, with 18 bases between. The DNA for the CDR3 is TGTGCCAGCAGCCCGGGTAGCGGGGGCCTCAACTATGGCTACACCTTC. This gives the protein CASSPGSGGLNYGYTF.

The chain has TRBV7-9 and TRBJ2-5; 9 positions agree with TRBD1. CDR3 length: 16 amino acids. Unmatched junction bases numbered 4, after V lost 0 bases and J lost 2 bases. The germline CDR1 and CDR2 sequences are SEHNR and FQNEAQ (reference sequence). CDR3 nucleotides: TGTGCCAGCAGCTTAGCGGACAGGGGTTTACAAGAGACCCAGTACTTC. Residues: CASSLADRGLQETQYF.

This clone was detected once. V and J are TRBV5-5 and TRBJ1-2; D is undetermined. V lost 4 bases, J lost 4 bases, and 11 bases lay in between. CDR1 is SGHKS, CDR2 YYEKEE, per germline (reference sequence). This CDR3 region has 13 residues. The CDR3 here is CASSRSAGYGYTF. CDR3 DNA sequence: TGTGCCAGCAGCAGATCGGCGGGCTATGGCTACACCTTC.

The CDR3 loop is CASSSLGGNLYNEQFF. CDR3 nucleotide sequence: TGTGCCAGCAGCTCCCTGGGCGGGAACTTGTACAATGAGCAGTTCTTC. V and J are TRBV7-2 and TRBJ2-1, with TRBD2 as a possible D gene (6 bases). This CDR3 region has 16 residues. Germline V gives CDR1 SGHTA, CDR2 FQGNSA. Trimming took 4 bases from V and 4 from J, leaving 17 bases between them.

The J gene is TRBJ2-4, the V gene TRBV5-4, with 9 nucleotides matching TRBD1. The germline V gene encodes CDR1 SGHNT and CDR2 YYREEE (reference sequence). The CDR3 consists of 15 residues. Unmatched junction bases numbered 8, after V lost 4 bases and J lost 6 bases. CDR3 DNA: TGTGCCAGCAGCCCGATGGGGGGACAGGGAAACATTCAGTACTTC. Translated: CASSPMGGQGNIQYF. Full variable domain (remainder filled in from reference TRBV5-4 and TRBJ2-4): ETGVTQSPTHLIKTRGQQVTLRCSSQSGHNTVSWYQQALGQGPQFIFQYYREEENGRGNFPPRFSGLQFPNYSSELNVNALELDDSALYLCASSPMGGQGNIQYFGAGTRLSVL.

The gene calls are TRBV9 and TRBJ1-1; D is uncertain. V lost 3 bases and J lost 5, with 14 bases in between. This CDR3 region has 14 residues. CDR1 and CDR2 (germline): SGDLS, YYNGEE. The DNA for the CDR3 is TGTGCCAGCAGCGCCGACGGACGAAGGACTGAAGCTTTCTTT. Translating gives CASSADGRRTEAFF.

The J gene is TRBJ2-1, the V gene TRBV12-5; D is possibly TRBD1 (7 bases). The CDR3 is 16 residues long. The germline gives CDR1 LGHNT, CDR2 FRNRAP. V gave up 5 bases and J gave up 8 bases, with 22 bases separating them. The CDR3 spells CASGPGGYRGSDEQFF. The CDR3 nucleotides are TGTGCTAGTGGTCCCGGAGGGTACAGGGGTTCAGATGAGCAGTTCTTC.

The DNA of the CDR3 is TGTGCCAGCAAGGGACAGGGGGCTGAAAAACTGTTTTTT. It codes for CASKGQGAEKLFF. V gene TRBV2 combines with J gene TRBJ1-4; 12 bases line up with TRBD1. J lost 7 bases, V lost 7 bases, and 1 base had no gene match. Germline V gene lookup returns CDR1 SNHLY and CDR2 FYNNEI. This CDR3 has 13 amino acids.

This clone was counted a few times. The chain recombines TRBV10-3 with TRBJ2-7; no clear D. CDR1 is ENHRY, CDR2 SYGVKD, per germline. The CDR3 consists of 11 residues. V was trimmed by 9 bases and J by 0 bases, leaving 6 bases between them. The CDR3 nucleotides read TGTGCCATGGGCGACTCCTACGAGCAGTACTTC. Its protein is CAMGDSYEQYF.

The rearrangement links TRBV11-2 to TRBJ2-1; D call uncertain. Germline V lookup: CDR1 SGHAT, CDR2 FQNNGV. The CDR3 has 12 residues. V gave up 2 bases and J gave up 5 bases, with 4 bases separating them. The CDR3 reads CASSLRHNEQFF. DNA for the CDR3: TGTGCCAGCAGCTTAAGGCACAATGAGCAGTTCTTC.